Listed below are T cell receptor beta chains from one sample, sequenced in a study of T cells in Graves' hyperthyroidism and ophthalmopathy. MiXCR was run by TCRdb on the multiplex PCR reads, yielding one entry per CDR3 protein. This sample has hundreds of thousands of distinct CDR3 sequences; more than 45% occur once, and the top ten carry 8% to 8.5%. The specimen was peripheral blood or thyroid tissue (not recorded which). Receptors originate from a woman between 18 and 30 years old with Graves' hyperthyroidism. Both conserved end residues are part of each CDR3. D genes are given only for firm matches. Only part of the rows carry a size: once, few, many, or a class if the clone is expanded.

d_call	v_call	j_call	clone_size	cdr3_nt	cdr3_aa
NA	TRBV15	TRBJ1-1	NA	TGTGCCACCAGCAGCCAGGGTAACACTGAAGCTTTCTTT	CATSSQGNTEAFF
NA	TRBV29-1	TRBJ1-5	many	TGCAGCGTTGAAGTTGTAGGTCAGCCCCAGCATTTT	CSVEVVGQPQHF
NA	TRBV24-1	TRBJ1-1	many	TGTGCCACCAGTTTGGGGGGGAGGAACACTGAAGCTTTCTTT	CATSLGGRNTEAFF
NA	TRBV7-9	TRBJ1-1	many	TGTGCCAGCAGCTATCAAGGGGGGATAAACACTGAAGCTTTCTTT	CASSYQGGINTEAFF
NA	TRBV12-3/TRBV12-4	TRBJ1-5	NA	TGTGCCAGCAGTGAAGCCCTTGGGGGGGAGCAGCCCCAGCATTTT	CASSEALGGEQPQHF
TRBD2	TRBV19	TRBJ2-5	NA	TGTGCCAGTAGGCGGGGGGAAGAGACCCAGTACTTC	CASRRGEETQYF
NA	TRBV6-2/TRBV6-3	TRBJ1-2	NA	TGTGCCAGCAGTTACTCAGGGCCTGGGTTTACCTTC	CASSYSGPGFTF
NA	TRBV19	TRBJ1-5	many	TGTGCCAGTAGTAGTTGGCGTCAGCCCCAGCATTTT	CASSSWRQPQHF
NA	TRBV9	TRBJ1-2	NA	TGTGCCAGCAGCGTAGGGGAGGGCCCTCCAACCTATGGCTACACCTTC	CASSVGEGPPTYGYTF
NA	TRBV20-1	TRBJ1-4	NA	TGCAGTGCTAGTCCTCAAAAGAATGAAAAACTGTTTTTT	CSASPQKNEKLFF
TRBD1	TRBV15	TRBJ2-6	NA	TGTGCCACCGGAACAGGGGCTGGGGTCAACGTCCTGACTTTC	CATGTGAGVNVLTF
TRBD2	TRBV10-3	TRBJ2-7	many	TGTGCCATCACTGCCGGGACTAGGGGCTACGAGCAGTACTTC	CAITAGTRGYEQYF
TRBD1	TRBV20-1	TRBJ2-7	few	TGCAGTGCTTCCCAACCTAACGACAGGGGGTACGAGCAGTACTTC	CSASQPNDRGYEQYF
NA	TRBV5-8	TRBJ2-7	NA	TGTGCCAGCAGCGGGGGTTACTACGAGCAGTACTTC	CASSGGYYEQYF
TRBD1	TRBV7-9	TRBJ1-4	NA	TGTGCCAGCAGCCGAAGCCGGGACAGCTATGAAAAACTGTTTTTT	CASSRSRDSYEKLFF
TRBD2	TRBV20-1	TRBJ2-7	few	TGCAGTGCTGGGGGACTAGCTTTCTGGGGCGAGCAGTACTTC	CSAGGLAFWGEQYF
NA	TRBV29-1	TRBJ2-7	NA	TGCAGCGTTGATGGGGCAGGGGACTACGAGCAGTACTTC	CSVDGAGDYEQYF
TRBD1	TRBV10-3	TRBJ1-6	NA	TGTGCCAGCAGGGGGGGACAGGGCTCGCCCCTCCACTTT	CASRGGQGSPLHF
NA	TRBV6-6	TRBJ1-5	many	TGTGCCAGCAGAGGTTATCAGCCCCAGCATTTT	CASRGYQPQHF
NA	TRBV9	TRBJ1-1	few	TGTGCCAGCAGCGTGGCAGATAACACTGAAGCTTTCTTT	CASSVADNTEAFF
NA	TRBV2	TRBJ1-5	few	TGTGCCAGCAAGCTACTCCAGGGCGCTCAGCCCCAGCATTTT	CASKLLQGAQPQHF
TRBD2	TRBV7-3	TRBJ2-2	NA	TGCGCCAGCAGCCAAGAGGGGACTAGCGGGATTCCCACCGGGGAGCTGTTTTTT	CASSQEGTSGIPTGELFF
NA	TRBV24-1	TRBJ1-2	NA	TGTGCCACCAGTGATTTAAACGGCGGTCAGGGTGGCTACACCTTC	CATSDLNGGQGGYTF
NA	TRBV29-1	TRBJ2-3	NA	TGCAGCGTTTCAGAGAGCACAGATACGCAGTATTTT	CSVSESTDTQYF
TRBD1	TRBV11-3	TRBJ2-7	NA	TGTGCCAGCAGCTTAGGGCAGGGGGCCTCCTACGAGCAGTACTTC	CASSLGQGASYEQYF
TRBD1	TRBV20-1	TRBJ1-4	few	TGCAGTGCTAGAAAGGACAGGGGTGAAAAACTGTTTTTT	CSARKDRGEKLFF
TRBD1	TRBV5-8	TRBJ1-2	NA	TGTGCCAGCAGCGGGGACAGGGGACCTGGTGGCTACACCTTC	CASSGDRGPGGYTF
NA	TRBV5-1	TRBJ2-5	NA	TGCGCCAGCAGCTCGGCCTCGGGTATGGGGTACCGGGTGGAGACCCAGTACTTC	CASSSASGMGYRVETQYF
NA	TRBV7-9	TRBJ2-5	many	TGTGCCAGCAGCCATCCGGGGCCGGAGACCCAGTACTTC	CASSHPGPETQYF
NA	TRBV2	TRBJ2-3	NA	TGTGCCAGCACTTCCCCCGCCACAGATACGCAGTATTTT	CASTSPATDTQYF
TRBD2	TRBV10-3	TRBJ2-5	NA	TGTGCCATCAGCGTGACTAGCGTTTCAGGAGAGACCCAGTACTTC	CAISVTSVSGETQYF
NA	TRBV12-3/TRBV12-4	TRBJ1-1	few	TGTGCCAGCAGTTTAGCGCGCGGAACTGAAGCTTTCTTT	CASSLARGTEAFF
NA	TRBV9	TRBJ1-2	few	TGTGCCAGCAGCGCACAATCGGACGCCTACTATGGCTACACCTTC	CASSAQSDAYYGYTF
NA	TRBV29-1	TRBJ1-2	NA	TGCAGCTTATCATTAGATGGCTACACCTTC	CSLSLDGYTF
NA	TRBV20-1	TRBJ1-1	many	TGCAGTGCCTATGGACATCGGAACACTGAAGCTTTCTTT	CSAYGHRNTEAFF
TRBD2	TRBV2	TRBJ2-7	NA	TGTGCCAGCAGTGAATGGCGGGAGGGGACCTCCTACGAGCAGTACTTC	CASSEWREGTSYEQYF
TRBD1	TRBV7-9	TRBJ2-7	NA	TGTGCCAGCAGCGGCCGGGACAGGGGGCTTTGGAACGAGCAGTACTTC	CASSGRDRGLWNEQYF
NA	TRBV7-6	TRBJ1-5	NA	TGCGCCAGCAGCCAAGGACGGACTCTAATCGGGAATCAGCCCCAGCATTTT	CASSQGRTLIGNQPQHF
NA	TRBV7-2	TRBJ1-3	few	TGTGCCAGCAGCTTACAGTTAGCAGGGGGAAACACCATATATTTT	CASSLQLAGGNTIYF
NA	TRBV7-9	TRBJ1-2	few	TGTGCCAGCAGCCCGCCCCCAAATACCCATGGCTACACCTTC	CASSPPPNTHGYTF
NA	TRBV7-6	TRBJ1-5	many	TGTGCCAGCAGCTTAGAGTCCAGGGCACAGCCCCAGCATTTT	CASSLESRAQPQHF
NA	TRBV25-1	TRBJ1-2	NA	TGTGCCAGCAGAGGGTCCGAATATGGCTACACCTTC	CASRGSEYGYTF
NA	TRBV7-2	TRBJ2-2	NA	TGTGCCAACGGGACACTGAACACCGGGGAGCTGTTTTTT	CANGTLNTGELFF
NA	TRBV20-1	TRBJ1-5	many	TGCAGTGCTAGTTCGCGGATTAATCAGCCCCAGCATTTT	CSASSRINQPQHF
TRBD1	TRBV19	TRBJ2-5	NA	TGTGCCAGTAGTATCGACGACAGGGGAGAGACCCAGTACTTC	CASSIDDRGETQYF
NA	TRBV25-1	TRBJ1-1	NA	TGTGCCAGCAGGCCGACTGGATCGAACACTGAAGCTTTCTTT	CASRPTGSNTEAFF
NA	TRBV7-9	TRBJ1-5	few	TGTGCCAGCAGCTTGGGGTTTTCGGGCCGGGTTCAGCCCCAGCATTTT	CASSLGFSGRVQPQHF
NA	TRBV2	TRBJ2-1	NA	TGTGCCAGCAGTGAAGCTCAGGGCAGATACAATGAGCAGTTCTTC	CASSEAQGRYNEQFF
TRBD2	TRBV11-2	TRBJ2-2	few	TGTGCCAGCAGCTTCGGGACTAGCGGGATCACCGGGGAGCTGTTTTTT	CASSFGTSGITGELFF
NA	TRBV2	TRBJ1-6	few	TGTGCCAGCAGTGTTGCAAACCCTTCACCCCTCCACTTT	CASSVANPSPLHF
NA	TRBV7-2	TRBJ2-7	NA	TGTGCCAGCAGCTTGGGGCAGCGGCAGTACTTC	CASSLGQRQYF
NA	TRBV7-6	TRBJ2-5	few	TGTGCCAGCAGCTCCCGGGGACGGACGGTATACTTC	CASSSRGRTVYF
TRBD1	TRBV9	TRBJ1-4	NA	TGTGCCAGCAGTACACAGGGGAGGGATGAAAAACTGTTTTTT	CASSTQGRDEKLFF
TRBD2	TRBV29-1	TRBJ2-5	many	TGCAGCTTCCGACTAGCGGGAGGTCGGGAGACCCAGTACTTC	CSFRLAGGRETQYF
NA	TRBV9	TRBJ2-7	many	TGTGCCAGCAGCGTAGTACGTCGCGAGCAGTACTTC	CASSVVRREQYF